The clone carrying this TCR beta chain turned up a few times. The antigen is unknown. This specimen comes from a study of T cell repertoires in cytomegalovirus infection. General study findings and limits: In two of eight donors, the top clonotype was HLA-C-restricted CMV-specific.

MiXCR, applied by TCRdb to the reads, yields one record per CDR3 protein. The profile shows more than 650,000 distinct CDR3 sequences, 35% to 40% of them singletons. The sequenced material came from PBMCs. The source of this sequence is a human donor in good health (CMV status not recorded). Some clones in this sample may be carry-over from other donors' samples.

The CDR3 bases are TGTGCCAGTAGTATAGACCCGGGACAGGGTTTTTCACCCCTCCACTTT. It is translated as CASSIDPGQGFSPLHF. The chain uses TRBV19 and TRBJ1-6, with 9 positions matching TRBD1. Germline V gives CDR1 LNHDA, CDR2 SQIVND (reference sequence). Trimming removed 0 bases from V and 9 bases from J; junction bases left unmatched: 6. The CDR3 has 16 residues.